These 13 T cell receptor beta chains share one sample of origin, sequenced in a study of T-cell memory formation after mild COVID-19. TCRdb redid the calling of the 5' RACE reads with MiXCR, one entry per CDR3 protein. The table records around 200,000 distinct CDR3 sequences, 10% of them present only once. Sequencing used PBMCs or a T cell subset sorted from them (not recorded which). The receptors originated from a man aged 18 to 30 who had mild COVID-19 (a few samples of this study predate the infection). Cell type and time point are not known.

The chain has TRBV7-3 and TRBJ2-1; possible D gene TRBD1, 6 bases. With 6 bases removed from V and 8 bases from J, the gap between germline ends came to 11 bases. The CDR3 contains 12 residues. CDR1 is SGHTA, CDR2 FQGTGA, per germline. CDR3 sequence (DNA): TGTGCCAGCAGTTCACAGGGCTATGAGCAGTTCTTC. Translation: CASSSQGYEQFF.

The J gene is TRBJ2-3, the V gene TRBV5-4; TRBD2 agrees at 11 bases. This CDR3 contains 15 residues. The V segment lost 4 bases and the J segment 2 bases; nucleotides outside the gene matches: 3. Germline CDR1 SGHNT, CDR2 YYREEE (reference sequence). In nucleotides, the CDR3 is TGTGCCAGCAGCGGGGGACTAGCGGACACAGATACGCAGTATTTT. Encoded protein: CASSGGLADTDTQYF.

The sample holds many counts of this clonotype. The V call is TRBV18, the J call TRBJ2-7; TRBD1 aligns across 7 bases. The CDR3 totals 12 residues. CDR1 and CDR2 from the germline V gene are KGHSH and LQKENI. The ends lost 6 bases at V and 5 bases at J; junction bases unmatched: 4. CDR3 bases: TGTGCCAGCTCCCCCAGGGGGAACGAGCAGTACTTC. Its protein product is CASSPRGNEQYF.

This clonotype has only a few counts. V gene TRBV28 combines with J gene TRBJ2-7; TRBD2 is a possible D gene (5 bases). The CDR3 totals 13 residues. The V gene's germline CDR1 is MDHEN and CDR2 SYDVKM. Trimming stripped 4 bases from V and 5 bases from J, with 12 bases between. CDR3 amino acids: CASSYGVRHEQYV. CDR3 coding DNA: TGTGCCAGCAGTTACGGGGTGCGGCACGAGCAGTACGTC.

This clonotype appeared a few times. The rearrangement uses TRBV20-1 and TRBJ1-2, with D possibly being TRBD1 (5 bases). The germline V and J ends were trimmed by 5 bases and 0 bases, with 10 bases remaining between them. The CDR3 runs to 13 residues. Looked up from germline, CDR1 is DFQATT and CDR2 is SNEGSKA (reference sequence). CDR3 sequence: CSALRQPNYGYTF. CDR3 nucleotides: TGCAGTGCTCTCCGACAGCCTAACTATGGCTACACCTTC.

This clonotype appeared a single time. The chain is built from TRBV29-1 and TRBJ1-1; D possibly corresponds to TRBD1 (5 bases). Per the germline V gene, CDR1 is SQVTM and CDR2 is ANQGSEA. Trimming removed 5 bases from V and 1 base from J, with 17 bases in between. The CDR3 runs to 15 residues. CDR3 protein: CSVIPIGGRNTEAFF. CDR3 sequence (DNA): TGCAGCGTTATTCCAATCGGGGGACGGAACACTGAAGCTTTCTTT.

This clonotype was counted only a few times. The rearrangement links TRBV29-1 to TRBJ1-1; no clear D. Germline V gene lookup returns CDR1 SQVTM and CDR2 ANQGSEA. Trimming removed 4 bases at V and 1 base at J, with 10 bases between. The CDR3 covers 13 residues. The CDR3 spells CSVADTQNTEAFF. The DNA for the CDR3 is TGCAGCGTTGCAGACACCCAGAACACTGAAGCTTTCTTT.

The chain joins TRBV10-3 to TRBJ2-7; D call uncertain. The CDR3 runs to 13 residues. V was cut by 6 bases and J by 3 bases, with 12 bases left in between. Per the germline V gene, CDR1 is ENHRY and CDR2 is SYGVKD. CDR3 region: CAISLLGNYEQYF. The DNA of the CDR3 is TGTGCCATCAGCCTCCTGGGGAACTACGAGCAGTACTTC.

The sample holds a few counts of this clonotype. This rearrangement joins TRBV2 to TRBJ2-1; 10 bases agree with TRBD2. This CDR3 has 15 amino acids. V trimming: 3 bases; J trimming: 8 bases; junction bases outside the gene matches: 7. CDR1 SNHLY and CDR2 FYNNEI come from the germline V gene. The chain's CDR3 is CASSEWASGGDEQFF. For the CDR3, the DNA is TGTGCCAGCAGTGAGTGGGCTAGCGGGGGCGATGAGCAGTTCTTC.

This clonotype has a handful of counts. Here the CDR3 DNA reads TGTGCCAGCAGTTTACCTGCATGGAAGACCTACAATGAGCAGTTCTTC. It specifies CASSLPAWKTYNEQFF. The chain recombines TRBV28 with TRBJ2-1, with unresolved D. The V end was cut by 2 bases, the J end by 2 bases, with 13 bases between. The germline V gene has CDR1 MDHEN and CDR2 SYDVKM. This CDR3 comprises 16 residues. The full variable domain, in which reference TRBV28 and TRBJ2-1 provide the parts outside the CDR3, is DVKVTQSSRYLVKRTGEKVFLECVQDMDHENMFWYRQDPGLGLRLIYFSYDVKMKEKGDIPEGYSVSREKKERFSLILESASTNQTSMYLCASSLPAWKTYNEQFFGPGTRLTVL.

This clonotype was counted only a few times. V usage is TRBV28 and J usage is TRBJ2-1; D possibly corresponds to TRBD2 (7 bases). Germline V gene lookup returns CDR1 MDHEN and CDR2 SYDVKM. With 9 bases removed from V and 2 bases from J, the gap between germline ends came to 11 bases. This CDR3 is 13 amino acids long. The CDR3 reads CASGGGPYNEQFF. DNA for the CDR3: TGTGCCAGTGGGGGGGGGCCCTACAATGAGCAGTTCTTC. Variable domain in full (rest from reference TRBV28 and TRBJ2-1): DVKVTQSSRYLVKRTGEKVFLECVQDMDHENMFWYRQDPGLGLRLIYFSYDVKMKEKGDIPEGYSVSREKKERFSLILESASTNQTSMYLCASGGGPYNEQFFGPGTRLTVL.

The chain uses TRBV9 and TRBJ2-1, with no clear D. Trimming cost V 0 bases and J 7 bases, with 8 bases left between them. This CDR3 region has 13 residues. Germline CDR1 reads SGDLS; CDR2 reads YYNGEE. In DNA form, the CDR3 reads TGTGCCAGCAGCGTAGACTTGTGGAATGAGCAGTTCTTC. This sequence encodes CASSVDLWNEQFF.

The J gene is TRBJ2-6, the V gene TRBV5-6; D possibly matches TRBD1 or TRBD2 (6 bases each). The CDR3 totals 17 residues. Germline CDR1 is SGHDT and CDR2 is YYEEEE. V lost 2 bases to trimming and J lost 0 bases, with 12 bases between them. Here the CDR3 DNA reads TGTGCCAGCAGCTTATACGGGGGCCCCTCTGGGGCCAACGTCCTGACTTTC. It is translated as CASSLYGGPSGANVLTF.